One sample yielded the 4 T cell receptor beta chains listed below, sequenced in a study of neurological immune-mediated disorders. TCRdb passed the 5' RACE reads through MiXCR, listing each CDR3 protein once. There are more than 25,000 distinct CDR3 sequences in the sample; 9.5% to 13% occur only once, and about 6% lies in the top ten. Input material: PBMCs. All receptors derive from a woman aged 55-69 years in good health.

At least ten counts were recorded for this clonotype. The CDR3 here is CASGYQVSSYNEQFF. CDR3 DNA sequence: TGTGCCAGCGGATACCAGGTGAGCTCCTACAATGAGCAGTTCTTC. V usage is TRBV7-2 and J usage is TRBJ2-1; D remains ambiguous. Trimming removed 8 bases from V and 0 bases from J, with 14 bases in between. There are 15 residues in the CDR3. Germline V lookup: CDR1 SGHTA, CDR2 FQGNSA. Filled out from reference TRBV7-2 and TRBJ2-1, the complete variable domain reads GAGVSQSPSNKVTEKGKDVELRCDPISGHTALYWYRQSLGQGLEFLIYFQGNSAPDKSGLPSDRFSAERTGGSVSTLTIQRTQQEDSAVYLCASGYQVSSYNEQFFGPGTRLTVL.

This clonotype is judged medium-sized (0.01 to 0.1%). The chain combines TRBV12-3 or TRBV12-4 with TRBJ1-1; the D is unclear. V was trimmed by 3 bases and J by 3 bases, leaving 8 bases between them. This CDR3 comprises 13 residues. CDR3 loop: CASSFRSYTEAFF. CDR3 nucleotide sequence: TGTGCCAGCAGTTTCCGATCTTACACTGAAGCTTTCTTT.

This clonotype showed up many times. This rearrangement joins TRBV29-1 to TRBJ1-2; 7 bases align to TRBD1. Germline lookup yields CDR1 SQVTM and CDR2 ANQGSEA. This CDR3 is 11 amino acids long. The V and J ends lost 7 bases and 4 bases, in that order; junction bases with no gene match: 3. CDR3 loop: CSARDSYGYTF. The DNA of the CDR3 is TGCAGCGCCCGGGACAGCTATGGCTACACCTTC.

This clonotype has a count of ten or more. The chain has TRBV5-1 and TRBJ1-4; D is possibly TRBD1 (5 bases). V lost 0 bases to trimming and J lost 3 bases, with 12 bases between them. The germline CDR1 and CDR2 sequences are SGHRS and YFSETQ. The CDR3 loop spans 16 amino acids. The CDR3 loop is CASSLAAAGPNEKLFF. The DNA of the CDR3 is TGCGCCAGCAGCTTGGCCGCAGCAGGGCCTAATGAAAAACTGTTTTTT.